This passage covers 28 T cell receptor beta chains from one sample sequenced in a study of a mutant IDH1 vaccine in newly diagnosed glioma. This sample's time point: baseline, week 1 (first vaccination visit). Treatment of the sample: pre-vaccination baseline after standard-of-care therapy. Assay: immunoSEQ multiplex PCR; the TCRdb copy retains only in-frame clones and omits some. This table holds roughly 41,000 clones, roughly 92% found once. The source was PBMCs, collected from a glioma patient treated with radiotherapy, temozolomide or both. The receptors derive from a man in his late teens or twenties with glioma.

CDR3 sequence (DNA): TGTGCCAGCAGCCCGGGGTTCGGGAGGGCCCTCTGGGAGCAGTACTTC. It is translated as CASSPGFGRALWEQYF. The rearrangement links TRBV4-2 to TRBJ2-7; the match to TRBD2 covers 8 bases. Germline V gene data show CDR1 as LGHNA and CDR2 as YNFKEQ. J gave up 7 bases and V 4 bases, and 15 bases lay outside the gene matches. This CDR3 is built from 16 residues.

CDR3 coding DNA: TGCGCCAGCAGCCCGGACAGGGTTGGATCTGGAAACACCATATATTTT. Residues: CASSPDRVGSGNTIYF. The chain combines TRBV5-1 with TRBJ1-3; 8 bases agree with TRBD1. V lost 4 bases to trimming and J lost 1 base; unmatched junction nucleotides: 7. CDR3 size: 16 residues. Germline loops: CDR1 SGHRS, CDR2 YFSETQ. The complete variable domain, with remaining parts taken from reference TRBV5-1 and TRBJ1-3, reads KAGVTQTPRYLIKTRGQQVTLSCSPISGHRSVSWYQQTPGQGLQFLFEYFSETQRNKGNFPGRFSGRQFSNSRSEMNVSTLELGDSALYLCASSPDRVGSGNTIYFGEGSWLTVV.

This chain joins TRBV30 and TRBJ2-7, with a weak D call TRBD2 (6 bases). This CDR3 region has 13 residues. V lost 1 base and J 2 bases, leaving 9 bases between the germline ends. Germline loops: CDR1 GTSNPN, CDR2 SVGIG (reference sequence). CDR3 residues: CAWSGDSAYEQYF. The CDR3 coding sequence is TGTGCCTGGAGTGGGGACTCCGCCTACGAGCAGTACTTC. Filled out from reference TRBV30 and TRBJ2-7, the complete variable domain reads SQTIHQWPATLVQPVGSPLSLECTVEGTSNPNLYWYRQAAGRGLQLLFYSVGIGQISSEVPQNLSASRPQDRQFILSSKKLLLSDSGFYLCAWSGDSAYEQYFGPGTRLTVT.

The chain uses TRBV6-1 and TRBJ1-2, with 8 nucleotides matching TRBD1. Germline CDR1 is MNHNS and CDR2 is SASEGT. The CDR3 consists of 13 residues. With V trimmed by 6 bases and J by 8 bases, 8 bases remained unmatched. DNA of the CDR3: TGTGCCAGCAGCGACAGGGGTAGAGGCGGCTACACCTTC. Translation gives CASSDRGRGGYTF.

V gene TRBV6-5 combines with J gene TRBJ2-5; possible D gene TRBD2, 5 bases. The germline V gene encodes CDR1 MNHEY and CDR2 SVGAGI. The V end lost 5 bases, the J end lost 5 bases, and 12 bases lay between the germline ends. The CDR3 has 13 amino acids. As DNA, the CDR3 is TGTGCCAGCAGTACGGGGTTACGGGAGACCCAGTACTTC. Its protein product is CASSTGLRETQYF.

This clone has a single count. The chain links TRBV15 to TRBJ1-5, with D possibly being TRBD1 (5 bases). The CDR3 is 15 amino acids. Trimming cost V 4 bases and J 9 bases, with 19 bases left between them. Germline assignment: CDR1 LNHNV and CDR2 YYDKDF (reference sequence). CDR3 bases: TGTGCCACCAGCACCTCCGGGGGGATATTTGGGCCCCAGCATTTT. Its translation: CATSTSGGIFGPQHF.

This chain connects TRBV7-9 to TRBJ2-7; 13 bases are a match to TRBD2. The V segment lost 0 bases and the J segment 5 bases; nucleotides outside the gene matches: 7. Per the germline V gene, CDR1 is SEHNR and CDR2 is FQNEAQ (reference sequence). This CDR3 contains 17 residues. CDR3 coding DNA: TGTGCCAGCAGCTTAGCGCGGGGGACTAGCGGGATCCACGAGCAGTACTTC. This gives the protein CASSLARGTSGIHEQYF.

The J gene is TRBJ1-1, the V gene TRBV7-9; possibly TRBD1 for D (6 bases). Trimming cost V 4 bases and J 6 bases, with 18 bases left between them. From germline, CDR1 is SEHNR and CDR2 FQNEAQ (reference sequence). The CDR3 contains 15 residues. CDR3 sequence: CASSSGPRGASEAFF. CDR3 DNA: TGTGCCAGCAGCTCAGGGCCCAGGGGCGCCTCTGAAGCTTTCTTT.

The V and J genes are TRBV9 and TRBJ1-2, with D possibly being TRBD1 (6 bases). Germline V CDR1 and CDR2: SGDLS, YYNGEE. CDR3 size: 16 residues. V was shortened by 3 bases and J by 4 bases, with 19 bases between the two germline ends. The CDR3 sequence: CASSAYQGKLGYGYTF. The CDR3 DNA follows: TGTGCCAGCAGCGCCTATCAGGGGAAGTTGGGCTATGGCTACACCTTC.

The rearrangement links TRBV7-6 to TRBJ2-1; 11 positions match TRBD2. The CDR3 is 15 residues long. The V gene's germline CDR1 is SGHVS and CDR2 FNYEAQ. The trim removed 5 bases at V and 2 bases at J, leaving 2 bases unmatched. This CDR3 is CASSKGLAAYNEQFF. As DNA, the CDR3 is TGTGCCAGCAGCAAGGGACTAGCGGCCTACAATGAGCAGTTCTTC.

The chain carries TRBV9 and TRBJ1-4, with D maybe TRBD1 (6 bases). The germline V gene encodes CDR1 SGDLS and CDR2 YYNGEE. The length of the CDR3 is 17 residues. V lost 0 bases and J 8 bases, leaving 20 bases between the germline ends. The CDR3 nucleotides are TGTGCCAGCAGCGTAGGAAACAGGGAAGGTCGTTACGAAAAACTGTTTTTT. It codes for CASSVGNREGRYEKLFF.

The chain uses TRBV7-2 and TRBJ2-7; TRBD2 agrees at 13 bases. J gave up 6 bases and V 5 bases, and 7 bases lay outside the gene matches. The CDR3 has 15 residues. Germline CDR1 SGHTA, CDR2 FQGNSA. The CDR3 protein is CASSPTSGRASEQYF. The CDR3 nucleotides read TGTGCCAGCAGCCCTACTAGCGGGAGGGCCTCCGAGCAGTACTTC.

The J gene is TRBJ2-2, the V gene TRBV18; the match to TRBD2 covers 9 bases. Germline V gene sequence: CDR1 KGHSH, CDR2 LQKENI. J was trimmed by 0 bases and V by 3 bases; bases with no gene match: 2. The CDR3 is made up of 16 amino acids. CDR3 sequence (DNA): TGTGCCAGCTCACCGACTAGCGGAGCGAACACCGGGGAGCTGTTTTTT. This codes for CASSPTSGANTGELFF.

The chain joins TRBV30 to TRBJ1-4, with D possibly matching TRBD1 (6 bases). V lost 3 bases and J 1 base, leaving 9 bases between the germline ends. The CDR3 spans 14 residues. CDR1 is GTSNPN, CDR2 SVGIG, per germline (reference sequence). CDR3 residues: CAWRRGVTNEKLFF. DNA of the CDR3: TGTGCCTGGAGAAGGGGGGTAACTAATGAAAAACTGTTTTTT.

This clone showed up just once. This sequence joins TRBV19 and TRBJ2-1; perhaps TRBD1 as D (6 bases). CDR1 and CDR2 from the germline V gene are LNHDA and SQIVND (reference sequence). V gave up 0 bases and J gave up 10 bases, with 13 bases separating them. The CDR3 extends over 14 amino acids. The CDR3 loop is CASSIDQGLGEQFF. Here the CDR3 DNA reads TGTGCCAGTAGTATAGACCAGGGGCTGGGAGAGCAGTTCTTC.

The J gene is TRBJ2-2, the V gene TRBV28; TRBD1 agrees at 8 bases. The CDR3 consists of 12 residues. V was clipped by 11 bases and J by 6 bases; unmatched bases: 5. Germline CDR1 reads MDHEN; CDR2 reads SYDVKM. CDR3 DNA: TGTGCCGGACAGGGTCCGGCCGGGGAGCTGTTTTTT. It encodes CAGQGPAGELFF.

This sequence joins TRBV7-9 and TRBJ1-3; D is ambiguous. The CDR3 extends over 16 amino acids. V was trimmed by 0 bases and J by 0 bases, leaving 9 bases between them. Germline V gives CDR1 SEHNR, CDR2 FQNEAQ (reference sequence). The CDR3 bases are TGTGCCAGCAGCTTAGCACCGGTGAGCTCTGGAAACACCATATATTTT. This codes for CASSLAPVSSGNTIYF.

This clone was seen only a few times. The V and J genes are TRBV4-1 and TRBJ1-6; a possible D gene is TRBD1 (6 bases). V was trimmed by 4 bases and J by 4 bases, leaving 14 bases between them. The germline V gene has CDR1 MGHRA and CDR2 YSYEKL. This CDR3 is 16 amino acids long. The CDR3 loop is CASSPAGTLYNSPLHF. CDR3 DNA: TGCGCCAGCAGCCCGGCCGGGACACTTTATAATTCACCCCTCCACTTT.

The chain combines TRBV7-2 with TRBJ1-2; possible D gene TRBD1, 5 bases. Germline V gene sequence: CDR1 SGHTA, CDR2 FQGNSA. CDR3 length: 14 amino acids. V was shortened by 2 bases and J by 6 bases, with 13 bases between the two germline ends. The CDR3 DNA is TGTGCCAGCAGCTTATTACAGCGGGGCCATGGCTACACCTTC. The encoded protein is CASSLLQRGHGYTF. The full variable domain, completed using reference TRBV7-2 and TRBJ1-2, is GAGVSQSPSNKVTEKGKDVELRCDPISGHTALYWYRQSLGQGLEFLIYFQGNSAPDKSGLPSDRFSAERTGGSVSTLTIQRTQQEDSAVYLCASSLLQRGHGYTFGSGTRLTVV.

The rearrangement joins TRBV19 to TRBJ2-3, with 9 bases lining up with TRBD2. This CDR3 comprises 16 residues. J lost 6 bases, V lost 2 bases, and 9 bases had no gene match. In germline, CDR1 is LNHDA, CDR2 SQIVND (reference sequence). The CDR3 reads CASSIRSGRRGDTQYF. In DNA form, the CDR3 reads TGTGCCAGTAGTATAAGAAGCGGGAGGAGGGGGGATACGCAGTATTTT.

For the CDR3, the DNA is TGTGCCAGCAGCCTAGGACCGCCCAGCTATGGCTACACCTTC. Its translation: CASSLGPPSYGYTF. The chain links TRBV27 to TRBJ1-2, with no clear D. Germline V gene sequence: CDR1 MNHEY, CDR2 SMNVEV (reference sequence). This CDR3 region has 14 residues. With 6 bases removed from V and 4 bases from J, the gap between germline ends came to 15 bases.

CDR3 DNA: TGTGCCAGCAGTGAAGCCCCCTTCAATGCGCGACAGGGCGCCTACGAGCAGTACTTC. Its translation is CASSEAPFNARQGAYEQYF. The chain employs TRBV6-1 and TRBJ2-7; TRBD1 agrees at 7 bases. J lost 2 bases, V lost 0 bases, and 16 bases had no gene match. Germline loops: CDR1 MNHNS, CDR2 SASEGT. The CDR3 covers 19 residues.

This chain uses TRBV29-1 with TRBJ2-5, with 9 bases matching TRBD2. Per the germline V gene, CDR1 is SQVTM and CDR2 is ANQGSEA. This CDR3 comprises 13 residues. J was trimmed by 3 bases and V by 6 bases; bases with no gene match: 5. CDR3 sequence reads: CSVKGLAKETQYF. DNA for the CDR3: TGCAGCGTGAAGGGACTAGCCAAAGAGACCCAGTACTTC. Combining the CDR3 with reference TRBV29-1 and TRBJ2-5 gives the whole variable domain SAVISQKPSRDICQRGTSLTIQCQVDSQVTMMFWYRQQPGQSLTLIATANQGSEATYESGFVIDKFPISRPNLTFSTLTVSNMSPEDSSIYLCSVKGLAKETQYFGPGTRLLVL.

This clone was observed a few times. This chain uses TRBV7-2 with TRBJ2-5, with a possible D match to TRBD2 (6 bases). Germline assignment: CDR1 SGHTA and CDR2 FQGNSA. This CDR3 has 15 amino acids. V was cut by 1 base and J by 5 bases, with 14 bases left in between. Here the CDR3 DNA reads TGTGCCAGCAGCTTAGGGGGCGGAGGGATGGAGACCCAGTACTTC. It yields the protein CASSLGGGGMETQYF.

This clone was counted a few times. V is TRBV6-5 and J is TRBJ1-1; 7 bases align to TRBD1. V dropped 5 bases and J dropped 6; count of bases not matched to a gene: 9. Germline lookup yields CDR1 MNHEY and CDR2 SVGAGI. The CDR3 sequence is 14 residues long. CDR3: CASSGQTGISEAFF. In DNA, the CDR3 is TGTGCCAGCAGTGGACAGACAGGGATCTCTGAAGCTTTCTTT.

CDR3 protein: CASSRSGTAIGYTF. For the CDR3, the DNA is TGTGCCAGCTCACGCTCCGGGACAGCCATAGGCTACACCTTC. The V and J genes are TRBV18 and TRBJ1-2; 7 bases are shared with TRBD1. Germline V gives CDR1 KGHSH, CDR2 LQKENI. The CDR3 contains 14 residues. Unmatched junction bases numbered 10, after V lost 4 bases and J lost 8 bases.

This rearrangement joins TRBV7-9 to TRBJ1-6; D unresolved. Germline V gene sequence: CDR1 SEHNR, CDR2 FQNEAQ (reference sequence). This CDR3 spans 14 amino acids. Trimming took 3 bases from V and 6 from J, leaving 9 bases between them. This CDR3 reads CASSFSEGNSPLHF. The CDR3 region has the DNA TGTGCCAGCAGCTTTTCCGAGGGTAATTCACCCCTCCACTTT.

The gene calls are TRBV29-1 and TRBJ1-2, with D unclear. Germline values: CDR1 SQVTM, CDR2 ANQGSEA. The CDR3 loop spans 10 amino acids. Trimming removed 3 bases from V and 6 bases from J, with 5 bases in between. DNA for the CDR3: TGCAGCGTTGACGCCGATGGCTACACCTTC. Protein: CSVDADGYTF. The variable domain in full, with the rest retrieved from reference TRBV29-1 and TRBJ1-2, is SAVISQKPSRDICQRGTSLTIQCQVDSQVTMMFWYRQQPGQSLTLIATANQGSEATYESGFVIDKFPISRPNLTFSTLTVSNMSPEDSSIYLCSVDADGYTFGSGTRLTVV.